These T cell receptor beta chains were read from a single sample in a study of OX40 agonist ivuxolimab in advanced cancers. Libraries were prepared by immunoSEQ multiplex PCR; TCRdb keeps only in-frame clonotypes and omits some of them. Of roughly 45,000 clones in the sample, around 86% are singletons; the top ten hold under 2.5%. Sequences were derived from CD4+ or CD8+ T cells sorted from blood, sampled in a trial of the OX40 agonist ivuxolimab. The receptors derive from an adult with an advanced solid tumor such as melanoma, head and neck, liver or kidney cancer. Both conserved end residues are part of each CDR3. A D gene is named only where the DNA matches it firmly. The listing skips clone size in some rows; elsewhere it reads once, few, many or a size class.

V	J	size	D	CDR3	DNA
TRBV25-1	TRBJ2-2	-	-	CASSEWDYGELFF	TGTGCCAGCAGTGAATGGGATTACGGGGAGCTGTTTTTT
TRBV5-4	TRBJ2-7	-	-	CASSLQDSYEQYF	TGTGCCAGCAGCTTACAGGACAGCTACGAGCAGTACTTC
TRBV7-8	TRBJ2-4	-	TRBD2	CASSHGGGAKNIQYF	TGTGCCAGCAGCCACGGCGGGGGAGCCAAAAACATTCAGTACTTC
TRBV18	TRBJ2-1	-	TRBD1	CASSATGGIYNEQFF	TGTGCCAGCTCAGCTACAGGGGGGATCTACAATGAGCAGTTCTTC
TRBV6-1	TRBJ2-7	-	TRBD2	CASSEAGTSGTLAYEQYF	TGTGCCAGCAGTGAAGCAGGGACTAGCGGGACCTTAGCCTACGAGCAGTACTTC
TRBV6-5	TRBJ1-4	-	TRBD1	CASSDRGPNEKLFF	TGTGCCAGCAGTGACAGGGGGCCCAATGAAAAACTGTTTTTT
TRBV18	TRBJ2-7	-	TRBD2	CASSPGTSGSGYEQYF	TGTGCCAGCTCACCAGGGACTAGCGGGAGCGGGTACGAGCAGTACTTC
TRBV19	TRBJ2-7	-	TRBD1	CASSNPTGGAEQYF	TGTGCCAGTAGTAACCCGACAGGGGGCGCCGAGCAGTACTTC
TRBV7-6	TRBJ2-2	-	TRBD2	CASSTLATNTGELFF	TGTGCCAGCAGCACACTAGCGACCAACACCGGGGAGCTGTTTTTT
TRBV16	TRBJ1-2	-	-	CASSQFRTDYGYTF	TGTGCCAGCAGCCAATTCCGGACAGACTATGGCTACACCTTC
TRBV19	TRBJ2-3	-	-	CASSRGTSTDTQYF	TGTGCCAGCAGTAGGGGTACTAGCACAGATACGCAGTATTTT
TRBV7-6	TRBJ2-7	-	-	CASSSQVAEQYF	TGTGCCAGCAGCTCACAGGTAGCCGAGCAGTACTTC
TRBV7-9	TRBJ1-1	-	TRBD1	CASSSPGTGVGTEAFF	TGTGCCAGCAGCAGTCCCGGGACAGGGGTGGGCACTGAAGCTTTCTTT
TRBV27	TRBJ2-1	-	TRBD1	CASSGTDNNEQFF	TGTGCCAGCAGCGGGACAGACAACAATGAGCAGTTCTTC
TRBV9	TRBJ2-7	-	-	CASSPGGEFSYEQYF	TGTGCCAGCAGCCCAGGTGGAGAATTCTCCTACGAGCAGTACTTC
TRBV21-1	TRBJ1-2	once	-	CASRTGRYGYTF	TGTGCCAGCAGGACGGGGAGGTATGGCTACACCTTC
TRBV18	TRBJ1-2	-	-	CASSPGGANYGYTF	TGTGCCAGCTCACCGGGAGGGGCCAACTATGGCTACACCTTC
TRBV5-8	TRBJ1-1	-	-	CASSSMDGVRAEAFF	TGTGCCAGCAGCTCAATGGACGGAGTCAGAGCTGAAGCTTTCTTT
TRBV18	TRBJ1-1	-	TRBD1	CASSPGGQGDTEAFF	TGTGCCAGCTCACCAGGGGGACAGGGGGACACTGAAGCTTTCTTT
TRBV7-3	TRBJ2-1	once	TRBD1	CASSLGPATGRSNEQFF	TGTGCCAGCAGCTTAGGTCCCGCGACAGGGAGAAGCAATGAGCAGTTCTTC
TRBV7-2	TRBJ2-7	-	TRBD1	CASSSGQSGQYF	TGTGCCAGCAGCTCGGGACAGTCTGGGCAGTACTTC
TRBV7-3	TRBJ2-2	-	TRBD2	CASSPIRTSGGTGELFF	TGTGCCAGCAGCCCTATCAGGACTAGCGGGGGCACCGGGGAGCTGTTTTTT
TRBV28	TRBJ2-5	-	-	CASSWVGDQETQYF	TGTGCCAGCAGTTGGGTTGGGGATCAAGAGACCCAGTACTTC
TRBV2	TRBJ2-5	few	-	CASSEETQYF	TGTGCCAGCAGTGAAGAGACCCAGTACTTC
TRBV4-1	TRBJ2-5	-	-	CASSHPWAGQETQYF	TGCGCCAGCAGCCACCCTTGGGCAGGACAAGAGACCCAGTACTTC
TRBV4-3	TRBJ2-3	-	TRBD2	CASSQDQPRVGGGDTQYF	TGCGCCAGCAGCCAAGATCAACCTAGAGTGGGGGGGGGAGATACGCAGTATTTT
TRBV6-5	TRBJ1-4	-	-	CASRARPRLGEKLFF	TGTGCCAGCAGAGCCCGACCAAGGTTAGGGGAAAAACTGTTTTTT
TRBV7-9	TRBJ2-3	-	-	CASSFREPDTQYF	TGTGCCAGCAGCTTCAGGGAACCAGATACGCAGTATTTT
TRBV28	TRBJ2-2	-	TRBD2	CASSLWNLAGGPGELFF	TGTGCCAGCAGTTTATGGAATTTAGCGGGAGGGCCGGGGGAGCTGTTTTTT
TRBV9	TRBJ2-1	once	-	CASSVSTASYNEQFF	TGTGCCAGCAGCGTATCGACAGCGTCGTACAATGAGCAGTTCTTC